This TCR beta chain was obtained from a study of shared clonotypes between healthy human individuals. Concerning this clone: Antigen specificity is unknown.

TCRdb's table, derived via immunoSEQ multiplex PCR, lists solely in-frame clones and lacks some. The sample holds more than 1,200,000 clones, 98% seen once. Study-wide results and limits: Shared clonotypes: about 4.6% naive CD4, about 3.3% naive CD8, less than 2.5% memory CD4, over 0.3% memory CD8.

V dropped 3 bases and J dropped 3 bases, with 21 bases sitting between them. This CDR3 has 18 residues. Germline lookup yields CDR1 MDHEN and CDR2 SYDVKM. The TCR originated in a man aged 25 to 40 in good health. V usage is TRBV28 and J usage is TRBJ2-1; D might be TRBD1 (7 bases). Sequenced input: naive CD4+ T cells sorted from blood. Subset here: CD45RA+ positively selected. As DNA, the CDR3 is TGTGCCAGCAGTTTTCCAGATTACAGGGGAGGTTTCTACAATGAGCAGTTCTTC. It specifies CASSFPDYRGGFYNEQFF.